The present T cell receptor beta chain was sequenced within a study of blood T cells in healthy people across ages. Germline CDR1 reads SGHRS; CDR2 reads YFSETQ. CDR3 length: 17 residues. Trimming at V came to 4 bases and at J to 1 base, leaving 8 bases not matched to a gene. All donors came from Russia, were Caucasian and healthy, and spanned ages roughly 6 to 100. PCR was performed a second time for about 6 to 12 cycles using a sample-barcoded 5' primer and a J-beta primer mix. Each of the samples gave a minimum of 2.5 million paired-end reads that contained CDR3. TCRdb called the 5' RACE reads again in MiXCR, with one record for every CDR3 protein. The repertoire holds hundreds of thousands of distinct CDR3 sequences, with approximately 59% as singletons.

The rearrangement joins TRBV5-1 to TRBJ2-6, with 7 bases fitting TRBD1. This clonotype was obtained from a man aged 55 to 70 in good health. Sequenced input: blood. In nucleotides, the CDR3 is TGCGCCAGCAGCCCGGAGATACAGGGGTCTGGGGCCAACGTCCTGACTTTC. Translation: CASSPEIQGSGANVLTF.